These 23 T cell receptor beta chains were sequenced from one sample in a study of patients and donors after allogeneic stem cell transplantation. TCRdb re-analysed the RT-PCR reads in MiXCR, keeping a single row per CDR3 protein. The sample contains fewer than 500,000 distinct CDR3 sequences, roughly 17% of which appear only once. The sequencing input was blood, either unsorted or a sorted T cell fraction (not recorded which). These receptors were collected from a human donor who was either an allogeneic HSCT recipient or a stem cell or donor lymphocyte infusion donor (not recorded which). It is not recorded whose cells these are; they may come from a transplant donor.

The gene calls are TRBV5-1 and TRBJ2-7; TRBD1 aligns across 8 bases. Trimming at V came to 0 bases and at J to 10 bases, leaving 9 bases not matched to a gene. The CDR3 sequence is 14 residues long. Germline CDR1 reads SGHRS; CDR2 reads YFSETQ. CDR3 nucleotide sequence: TGCGCCAGCAGCTTGGTGGGACAGGACGTCGGTCAGTACTTC. Its translation is CASSLVGQDVGQYF.

V usage is TRBV7-2 and J usage is TRBJ1-2, with 8 nucleotides matching TRBD1. There are 17 residues in the CDR3. After removal of 1 base from V and 3 bases from J, the junction contained 10 bases not matched to a gene. The germline V gene encodes CDR1 SGHTA and CDR2 FQGNSA. The CDR3 region is CASSLGWVGTGHYGYTF. The CDR3 bases are TGTGCCAGCAGCTTAGGGTGGGTGGGGACAGGTCACTATGGCTACACCTTC. The whole variable domain, filled in from reference TRBV7-2 and TRBJ1-2, reads GAGVSQSPSNKVTEKGKDVELRCDPISGHTALYWYRQSLGQGLEFLIYFQGNSAPDKSGLPSDRFSAERTGGSVSTLTIQRTQQEDSAVYLCASSLGWVGTGHYGYTFGSGTRLTVV.

This chain joins TRBV6-1 and TRBJ1-6; 10 nucleotides line up with TRBD1. The CDR3 is 17 residues long. With 5 bases clipped from V and 0 bases from J, the junction kept 4 bases outside the gene matches. The germline gives CDR1 MNHNS, CDR2 SASEGT. The CDR3 bases are TGTGCCAGCAGTCCTAGGACAGGGGGCTCCTATAATTCACCCCTCCACTTT. Residues: CASSPRTGGSYNSPLHF.

This clonotype was detected a few times. This chain joins TRBV6-5 and TRBJ2-3; D may be TRBD2 (5 bases). CDR1 MNHEY and CDR2 SVGAGI come from the germline V gene. The CDR3 covers 17 residues. V was pared by 2 bases and J by 0 bases, with 15 bases between. The CDR3 DNA is TGTGCCAGCAGTTACACCGACGAGGACTCTAGCACAGATACGCAGTATTTT. This translates into CASSYTDEDSSTDTQYF.

J is TRBJ2-3 and V is TRBV5-4, with D unresolved. V was clipped by 2 bases and J by 0 bases, with 7 bases between them. In germline, CDR1 is SGHNT, CDR2 YYREEE (reference sequence). The CDR3 totals 14 residues. Here the CDR3 reads CASSLLRSTDTQYF. The CDR3 DNA follows: TGTGCCAGCAGCTTATTACGCAGCACAGATACGCAGTATTTT. The whole variable domain, remainder taken from reference TRBV5-4 and TRBJ2-3, is ETGVTQSPTHLIKTRGQQVTLRCSSQSGHNTVSWYQQALGQGPQFIFQYYREEENGRGNFPPRFSGLQFPNYSSELNVNALELDDSALYLCASSLLRSTDTQYFGPGTRLTVL.

This CDR3 is CASSSLPRGQGRIEQYF. The CDR3 DNA sequence: TGTGCCAGCAGCTCCCTTCCTCGGGGACAGGGTCGGATCGAGCAGTACTTC. V usage is TRBV11-2 and J usage is TRBJ2-7; TRBD1 matches at 9 bases. This CDR3 comprises 17 residues. The germline V gene encodes CDR1 SGHAT and CDR2 FQNNGV. V lost 4 bases to trimming and J lost 6 bases; unmatched junction nucleotides: 16.

The V call is TRBV4-1, the J call TRBJ2-7; D is possibly TRBD2 (5 bases). The germline V gene encodes CDR1 MGHRA and CDR2 YSYEKL. V was clipped by 1 base and J by 3 bases, with 13 bases between them. The CDR3 runs 15 residues. This CDR3 reads CASSQVLGGDYEQYF. The CDR3 DNA reads TGCGCCAGCAGCCAAGTCCTCGGAGGAGACTACGAGCAGTACTTC.

A few counts support this clonotype. The chain carries TRBV27 and TRBJ2-7, with 7 bases matching TRBD1. Germline loops: CDR1 MNHEY, CDR2 SMNVEV (reference sequence). J lost 0 bases, V lost 6 bases, and 8 bases had no gene match. The CDR3 has 15 amino acids. The CDR3 loop reads CASSLGQDISYEQYF. In nucleotides, the CDR3 is TGTGCCAGCAGCTTAGGACAGGACATCTCCTACGAGCAGTACTTC.

This clonotype was seen only a few times. V is TRBV3-1 and J is TRBJ2-2, with D tentatively TRBD1 or TRBD2 (5 bases each). Germline V lookup: CDR1 LGHDT, CDR2 YNNKEL (reference sequence). The CDR3 is made up of 15 amino acids. V dropped 4 bases and J dropped 0 bases, with 9 bases sitting between them. The DNA of the CDR3 is TGTGCCAGCAGCCGAGGGGTAACGAACACCGGGGAGCTGTTTTTT. Its protein is CASSRGVTNTGELFF.

The chain has TRBV10-3 and TRBJ2-2, with 7 bases matching TRBD1. The germline V gene has CDR1 ENHRY and CDR2 SYGVKD. CDR3 size: 13 residues. V gave up 9 bases and J gave up 4 bases; unmatched junction bases: 5. Here the CDR3 reads CAMGTVVTGELFF. For the CDR3, the DNA is TGTGCCATGGGGACAGTAGTCACCGGGGAGCTGTTTTTT.

This clonotype showed up many times. V is TRBV5-6 and J is TRBJ1-2, with unresolved D. CDR3 length equals 13 residues. Germline V gene data show CDR1 as SGHDT and CDR2 as YYEEEE. V was clipped by 0 bases and J by 8 bases, with 11 bases between them. The CDR3 nucleotides read TGTGCCAGCAGCTTGGATAGACCCGGGGGCTACACCTTC. Amino acid sequence: CASSLDRPGGYTF. The full variable domain, in which reference TRBV5-6 and TRBJ1-2 provide the parts outside the CDR3, is DAGVTQSPTHLIKTRGQQVTLRCSPKSGHDTVSWYQQALGQGPQFIFQYYEEEERQRGNFPDRFSGHQFPNYSSELNVNALLLGDSALYLCASSLDRPGGYTFGSGTRLTVV.

This clonotype was counted between two and nine times. The J gene is TRBJ2-7, the V gene TRBV6-5; 8 bases map to TRBD2. The germline V gene has CDR1 MNHEY and CDR2 SVGAGI. Trimming at V came to 0 bases and at J to 6 bases, leaving 4 bases not matched to a gene. This CDR3 contains 14 residues. The DNA of the CDR3 is TGTGCCAGCAGTTACTCCGGACTAGCAACCGAGCAGTACTTC. Translated, it gives CASSYSGLATEQYF.

The chain carries TRBV6-2 or TRBV6-3 and TRBJ1-5, with 7 nucleotides matching TRBD1. J gave up 3 bases and V 7 bases, and 6 bases lay outside the gene matches. The CDR3 runs to 14 residues. The V gene's germline CDR1 is MNHEY and CDR2 SVGEGT. The CDR3 coding sequence is TGTGCCAGCAATCCGACAGGGATCAATCAGCCCCAGCATTTT. Translated, it gives CASNPTGINQPQHF.

This clonotype has just a few counts. This sequence joins TRBV14 and TRBJ2-7; 7 bases are shared with TRBD1. Germline loops: CDR1 SGHDN, CDR2 FVKESK. The junction had 9 bases not matched to a gene; V was cut back by 2 bases and J by 5 bases. The CDR3 has 15 residues. The CDR3 coding sequence is TGTGCCAGCAGCCAAATGCCGTGGACAGGCGACGAGCAGTACTTC. Translated, it gives CASSQMPWTGDEQYF.

The table lists this clonotype with a few counts. The chain employs TRBV7-9 and TRBJ1-4, with D possibly TRBD1 on 6 matching bases. The CDR3 runs 16 residues. V was cut by 3 bases and J by 0 bases, with 11 bases left in between. From germline, CDR1 is SEHNR and CDR2 FQNEAQ (reference sequence). CDR3 coding DNA: TGTGCCAGCAGCTTGTCCAGGGGTACAACTAATGAAAAACTGTTTTTT. Translation: CASSLSRGTTNEKLFF.

The rearrangement joins TRBV5-1 to TRBJ2-7; perhaps TRBD2 as D (5 bases). Per germline, CDR1 SGHRS and CDR2 YFSETQ. The CDR3 length is 16 residues. The V gene lost 5 bases and the J gene lost 6 bases, with 24 bases spanning the gap. The CDR3 reads CASSLDTGIGASEQYF. In nucleotides, the CDR3 is TGCGCCAGCAGTCTAGATACCGGGATCGGTGCTTCCGAGCAGTACTTC.

This chain links TRBV3-1 with TRBJ2-1; maybe TRBD1 (6 bases). The CDR3 consists of 16 residues. The germline CDR1 and CDR2 sequences are LGHDT and YNNKEL (reference sequence). V lost 2 bases, J lost 2 bases, and 13 bases lay in between. The CDR3 nucleotides are TGTGCCAGCAGCCAAAGGACAGTATTCCCCTACAATGAGCAGTTCTTC. Translated: CASSQRTVFPYNEQFF.

The chain joins TRBV12-5 to TRBJ1-1; tentatively, D is TRBD1 (6 bases). There are 16 residues in the CDR3. CDR1 is LGHNT and CDR2 is FRNRAP in the germline V gene. V was trimmed by 0 bases and J by 5 bases, leaving 16 bases between them. The CDR3 region has the DNA TGTGCTAGTGGTTTGGTACTGGGCAGGGGAGTTACTGAAGCTTTCTTT. This codes for CASGLVLGRGVTEAFF.

A few counts support this clonotype. This rearrangement joins TRBV4-1 to TRBJ2-4; D not certain. This CDR3 has 17 residues. V was cut by 0 bases and J by 0 bases, with 12 bases left in between. The V gene's germline CDR1 is MGHRA and CDR2 YSYEKL. CDR3 in DNA: TGCGCCAGCAGCCAAGATCCCCTGGGGTTAGCCAAAAACATTCAGTACTTC. It is translated as CASSQDPLGLAKNIQYF.

V usage is TRBV24-1 and J usage is TRBJ1-3; no clear D gene. V was trimmed by 4 bases and J by 1 base, leaving 7 bases between them. Germline lookup yields CDR1 KGHDR and CDR2 SFDVKD. CDR3 length equals 14 residues. The CDR3 sequence is CATSETGSGNTIYF. CDR3 sequence (DNA): TGTGCCACCAGTGAGACCGGTTCTGGAAACACCATATATTTT.

This clonotype has just a few counts. The V gene is TRBV5-5, the J gene TRBJ1-2; D call uncertain. The germline V and J ends were trimmed by 4 bases and 4 bases, with 14 bases remaining between them. CDR3 length: 14 amino acids. Germline CDR1 SGHKS, CDR2 YYEKEE (reference sequence). CDR3 nucleotide sequence: TGTGCCAGCAGCCTCGACGGCTTAAGCTATGGCTACACCTTC. Translating gives CASSLDGLSYGYTF.

This clonotype was observed a single time. This rearrangement joins TRBV12-3 or TRBV12-4 to TRBJ1-3; a possible D gene is TRBD1 (5 bases). V was cut by 3 bases and J by 4 bases, with 13 bases left in between. There are 15 residues in the CDR3. CDR3 in amino acids: CASSFGARVGNTIYF. The CDR3 nucleotides are TGTGCCAGCAGTTTCGGGGCAAGGGTGGGAAACACCATATATTTT.

The rearrangement links TRBV3-1 to TRBJ2-5; possible D gene TRBD2, 5 bases. Germline V gene lookup returns CDR1 LGHDT and CDR2 YNNKEL (reference sequence). The CDR3 length is 17 residues. Deletions cut 4 bases from V and 0 bases from J, with 18 bases between. The CDR3 DNA reads as TGTGCCAGCAGCCTCCCTTTCGGGGTGAGGTACCAAGAGACCCAGTACTTC. This translates into CASSLPFGVRYQETQYF.